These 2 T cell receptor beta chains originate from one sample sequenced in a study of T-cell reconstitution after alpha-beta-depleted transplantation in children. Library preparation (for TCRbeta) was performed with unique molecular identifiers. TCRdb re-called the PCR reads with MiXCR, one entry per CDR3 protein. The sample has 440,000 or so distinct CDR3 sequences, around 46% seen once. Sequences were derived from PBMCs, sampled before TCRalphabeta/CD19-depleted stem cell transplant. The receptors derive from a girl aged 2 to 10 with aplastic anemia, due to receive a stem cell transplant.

CDR3 residues: CSATTGGDYEQYF. The CDR3 DNA sequence: TGCAGTGCTACGACAGGGGGGGACTACGAGCAGTACTTC. The chain combines TRBV20-1 with TRBJ2-7; 9 bases are shared with TRBD1. V shed 4 bases, J shed 3 bases, and the junction held 4 bases outside the gene matches. CDR3 length: 13 residues. Germline V gene sequence: CDR1 DFQATT, CDR2 SNEGSKA (reference sequence).

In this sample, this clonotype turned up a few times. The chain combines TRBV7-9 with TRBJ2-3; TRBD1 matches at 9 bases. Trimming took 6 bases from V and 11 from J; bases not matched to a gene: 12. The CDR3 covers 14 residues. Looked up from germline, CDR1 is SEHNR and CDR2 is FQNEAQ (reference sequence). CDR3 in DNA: TGTGCCAGCAGTAGACAGGGGGAGCTAGGTGAGCAGTATTTT. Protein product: CASSRQGELGEQYF.